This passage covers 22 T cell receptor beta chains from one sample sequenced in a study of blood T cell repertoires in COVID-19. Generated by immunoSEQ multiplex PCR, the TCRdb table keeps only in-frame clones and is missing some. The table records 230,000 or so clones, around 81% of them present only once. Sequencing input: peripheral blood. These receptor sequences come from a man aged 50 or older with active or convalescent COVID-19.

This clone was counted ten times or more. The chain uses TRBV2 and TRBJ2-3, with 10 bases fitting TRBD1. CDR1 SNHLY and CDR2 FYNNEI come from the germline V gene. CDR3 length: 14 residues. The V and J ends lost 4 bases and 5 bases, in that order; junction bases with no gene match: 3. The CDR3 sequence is CASSGDRGRDTQYF. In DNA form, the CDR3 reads TGTGCCAGCAGTGGGGACAGGGGAAGAGATACGCAGTATTTT.

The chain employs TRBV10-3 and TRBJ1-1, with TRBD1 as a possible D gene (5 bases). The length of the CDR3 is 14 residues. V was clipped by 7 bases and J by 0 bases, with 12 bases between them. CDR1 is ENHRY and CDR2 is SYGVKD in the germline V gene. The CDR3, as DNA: TGTGCCATCACCCCGACAGTTCTGAACACTGAAGCTTTCTTT. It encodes CAITPTVLNTEAFF.

CDR3 residues: CASISRGTANTGELFF. The CDR3 nucleotides are TGTGCCAGCATCTCCCGAGGGACAGCGAACACCGGGGAGCTGTTTTTT. The chain has TRBV11-1 and TRBJ2-2; 7 nucleotides agree with TRBD1. V gave up 7 bases and J gave up 0 bases; unmatched junction bases: 8. This CDR3 spans 16 amino acids. Germline CDR1 SGHAT, CDR2 FQDESV (reference sequence).

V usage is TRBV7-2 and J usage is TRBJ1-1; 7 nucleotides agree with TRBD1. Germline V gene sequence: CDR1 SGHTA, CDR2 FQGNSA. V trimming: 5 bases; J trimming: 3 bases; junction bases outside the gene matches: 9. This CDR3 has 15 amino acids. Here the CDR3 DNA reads TGTGCCAGCAGCACAAGACAGGGATCTGACACTGAAGCTTTCTTT. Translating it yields CASSTRQGSDTEAFF.

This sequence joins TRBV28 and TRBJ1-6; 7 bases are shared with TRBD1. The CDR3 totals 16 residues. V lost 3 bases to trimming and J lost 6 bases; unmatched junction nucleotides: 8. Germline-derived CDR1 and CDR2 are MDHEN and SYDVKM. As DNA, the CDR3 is TGTGCCAGCAGTTTCCACACCGGGACAGCTAATTCACCCCTCCACTTT. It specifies CASSFHTGTANSPLHF.

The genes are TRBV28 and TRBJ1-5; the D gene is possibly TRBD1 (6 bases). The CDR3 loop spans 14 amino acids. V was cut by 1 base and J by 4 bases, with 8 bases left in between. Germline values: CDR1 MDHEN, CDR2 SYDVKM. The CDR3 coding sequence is TGTGCCAGCAGTTTATCCAGGGGTAATCAGCCCCAGCATTTT. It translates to CASSLSRGNQPQHF.

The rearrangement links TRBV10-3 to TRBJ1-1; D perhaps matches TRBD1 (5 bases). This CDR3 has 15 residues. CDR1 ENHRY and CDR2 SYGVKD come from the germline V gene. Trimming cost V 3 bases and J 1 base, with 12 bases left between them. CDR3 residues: CAISESGAENTEAFF. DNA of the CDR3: TGTGCCATCAGTGAAAGTGGGGCAGAGAACACTGAAGCTTTCTTT.

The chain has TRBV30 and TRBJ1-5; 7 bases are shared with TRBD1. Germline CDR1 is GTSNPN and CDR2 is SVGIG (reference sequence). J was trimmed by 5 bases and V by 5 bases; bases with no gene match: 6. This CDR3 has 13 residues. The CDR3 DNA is TGTGCCTGGGCCACAGGGGAAGATCAGCCCCAGCATTTT. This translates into CAWATGEDQPQHF.

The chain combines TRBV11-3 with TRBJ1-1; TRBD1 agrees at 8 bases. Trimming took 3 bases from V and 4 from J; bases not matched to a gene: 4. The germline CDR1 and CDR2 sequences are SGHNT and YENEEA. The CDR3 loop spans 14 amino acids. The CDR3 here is CASSFLQGATEAFF. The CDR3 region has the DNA TGTGCCAGCAGCTTCTTGCAGGGGGCCACTGAAGCTTTCTTT.

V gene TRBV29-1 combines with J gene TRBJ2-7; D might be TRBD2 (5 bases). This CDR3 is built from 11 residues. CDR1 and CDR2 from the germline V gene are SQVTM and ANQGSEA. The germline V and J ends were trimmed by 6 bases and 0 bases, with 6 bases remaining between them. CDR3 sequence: CSVAGSYEQYF. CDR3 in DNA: TGCAGCGTCGCGGGCTCCTACGAGCAGTACTTC.

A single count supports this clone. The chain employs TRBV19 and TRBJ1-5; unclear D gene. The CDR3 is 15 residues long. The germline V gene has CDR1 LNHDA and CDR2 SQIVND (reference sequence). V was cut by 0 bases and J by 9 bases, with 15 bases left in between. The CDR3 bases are TGTGCCAGTAGTATAGATCTGGCAGGCCTCGGGCCCCAGCATTTT. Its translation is CASSIDLAGLGPQHF.

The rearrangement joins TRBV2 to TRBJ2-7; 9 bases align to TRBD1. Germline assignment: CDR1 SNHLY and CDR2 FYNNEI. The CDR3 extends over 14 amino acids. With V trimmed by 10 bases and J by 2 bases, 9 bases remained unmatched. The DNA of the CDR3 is TGTGCCACCTTCCGGGACAGGGTAGCCTACGAGCAGTACTTC. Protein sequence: CATFRDRVAYEQYF.

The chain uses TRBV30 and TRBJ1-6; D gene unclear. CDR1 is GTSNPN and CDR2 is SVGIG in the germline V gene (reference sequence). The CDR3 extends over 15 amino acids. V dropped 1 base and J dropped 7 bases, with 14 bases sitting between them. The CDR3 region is CAWSEAGRINSPLHF. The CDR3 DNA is TGTGCCTGGAGTGAAGCGGGTCGGATAAATTCACCCCTCCACTTT.

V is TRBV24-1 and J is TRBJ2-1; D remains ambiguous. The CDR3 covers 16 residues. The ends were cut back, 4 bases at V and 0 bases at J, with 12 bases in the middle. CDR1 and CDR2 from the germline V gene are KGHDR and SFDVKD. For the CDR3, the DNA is TGTGCCACCAGTGACCGTGACTCCGGCTCCTACAATGAGCAGTTCTTC. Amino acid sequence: CATSDRDSGSYNEQFF.

CDR3 sequence reads: CASSEDASSYEQYF. In DNA, the CDR3 is TGTGCCAGCAGTGAAGATGCGAGCTCCTACGAGCAGTACTTC. This chain connects TRBV25-1 to TRBJ2-7; D remains unclear. V lost 2 bases, J lost 0 bases, and 8 bases lay in between. CDR1 and CDR2 from the germline V gene are MGHDK and SYGVNS. This CDR3 is 14 amino acids long.

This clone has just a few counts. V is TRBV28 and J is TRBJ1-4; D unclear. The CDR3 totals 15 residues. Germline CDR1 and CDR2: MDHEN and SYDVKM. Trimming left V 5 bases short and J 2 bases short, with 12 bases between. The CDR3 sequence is CASSRTSRTNEKLFF. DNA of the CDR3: TGTGCCAGCAGTCGAACGTCGAGGACTAATGAAAAACTGTTTTTT.

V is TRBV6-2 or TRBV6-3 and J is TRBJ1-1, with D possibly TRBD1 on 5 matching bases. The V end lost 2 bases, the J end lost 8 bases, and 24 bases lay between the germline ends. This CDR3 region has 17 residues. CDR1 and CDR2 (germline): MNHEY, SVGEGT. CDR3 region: CASSYLLRTIPGTEAFF. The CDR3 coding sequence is TGTGCCAGCAGTTACCTCCTCAGGACAATCCCGGGCACGGAAGCTTTCTTT.

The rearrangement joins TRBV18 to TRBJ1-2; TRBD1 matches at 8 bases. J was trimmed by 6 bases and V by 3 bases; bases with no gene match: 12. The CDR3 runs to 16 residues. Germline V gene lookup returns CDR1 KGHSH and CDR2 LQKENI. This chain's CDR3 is CASSPSTDRGEDGYTF. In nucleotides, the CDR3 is TGTGCCAGCTCACCCTCGACCGACAGGGGCGAGGATGGCTACACCTTC.

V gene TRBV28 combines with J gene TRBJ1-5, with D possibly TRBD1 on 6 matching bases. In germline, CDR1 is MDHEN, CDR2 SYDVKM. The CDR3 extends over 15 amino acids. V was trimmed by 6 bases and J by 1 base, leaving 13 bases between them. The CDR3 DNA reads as TGTGCCAGCAGACAAACAGGGTTGAGCAATCAGCCCCAGCATTTT. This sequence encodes CASRQTGLSNQPQHF.

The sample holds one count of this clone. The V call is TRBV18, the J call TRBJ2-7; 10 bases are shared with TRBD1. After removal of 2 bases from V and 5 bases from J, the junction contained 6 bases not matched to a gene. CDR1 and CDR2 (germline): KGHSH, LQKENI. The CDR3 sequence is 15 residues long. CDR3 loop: CASSPGTGALNEQYF. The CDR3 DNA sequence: TGTGCCAGCTCACCAGGGACAGGGGCCTTGAACGAGCAGTACTTC.

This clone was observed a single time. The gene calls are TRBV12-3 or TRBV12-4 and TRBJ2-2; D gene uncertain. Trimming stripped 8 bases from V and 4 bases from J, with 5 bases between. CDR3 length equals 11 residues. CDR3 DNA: TGTGCCAGCCAGTTCACCGGGGAGCTGTTTTTT. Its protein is CASQFTGELFF.

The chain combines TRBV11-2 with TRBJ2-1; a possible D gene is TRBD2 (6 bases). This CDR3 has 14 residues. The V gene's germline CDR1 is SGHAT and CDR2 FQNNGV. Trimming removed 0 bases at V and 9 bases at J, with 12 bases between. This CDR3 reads CASSLDKLATEQFF. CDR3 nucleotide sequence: TGTGCCAGCAGCTTAGATAAGCTAGCGACTGAGCAGTTCTTC.